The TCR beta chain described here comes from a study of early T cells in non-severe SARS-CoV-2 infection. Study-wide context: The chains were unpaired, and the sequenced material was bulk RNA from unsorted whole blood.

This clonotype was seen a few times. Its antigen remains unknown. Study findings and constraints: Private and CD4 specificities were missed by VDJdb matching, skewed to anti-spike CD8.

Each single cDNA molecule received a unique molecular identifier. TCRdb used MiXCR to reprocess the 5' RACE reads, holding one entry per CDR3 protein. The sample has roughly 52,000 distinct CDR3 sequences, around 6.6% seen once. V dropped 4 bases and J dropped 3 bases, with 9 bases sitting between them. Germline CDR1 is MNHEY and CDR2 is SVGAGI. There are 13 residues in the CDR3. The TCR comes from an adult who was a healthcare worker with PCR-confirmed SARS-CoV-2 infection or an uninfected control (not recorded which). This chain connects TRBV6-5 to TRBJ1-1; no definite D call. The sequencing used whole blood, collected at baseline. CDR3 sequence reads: CASSFTIYTEAFF. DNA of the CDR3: TGTGCCAGCAGTTTCACGATTTACACTGAAGCTTTCTTT.